This T cell receptor beta chain was recorded in a study of T cells after yellow fever vaccination. Findings and caveats of the study: Contamination of FACS-sorted repertoires by abundant clonotypes from the bulk population could occur. The secondary response peaked faster, at day 5 versus 15, but was weaker. The study re-detected most primary-vaccination clones after the booster (96% CD4, roughly 90% CD8).

A process of 5'RACE template switching, which added a universal primer site and UMIs, was used to make TCR cDNA. TCRdb re-derived calls from the 5' RACE reads in MiXCR, one entry per CDR3 protein. The table includes 230,000 or so distinct CDR3 sequences, roughly 6.8% detected once. V shed 4 bases and J shed 1 base, with 10 bases lying between them. The germline gives CDR1 KGHSH, CDR2 LQKENI. The CDR3 sequence is 15 residues long. On this clonotype itself: The antigen remains unidentified.

This TCR derives from a man in his thirties or forties who received the YFV17D yellow fever vaccine. The rearrangement uses TRBV18 and TRBJ2-2; perhaps TRBD2 as D (6 bases). Here the sequenced sample was CD4+ T cells sorted from PBMCs, taken on the day of the yellow fever booster vaccination. In nucleotides, the CDR3 is TGTGCCAGCTCACGACCGGGACTGAACACCGGGGAGCTGTTTTTT. Its translation is CASSRPGLNTGELFF.